The clone carrying this T cell receptor beta chain was picked up a small number of times. Antigen unknown. This entry is derived from a study of T cell repertoires in cytomegalovirus infection. Study-level background: It can be stated that public TCR beta signatures indicated CMV infection as well as a matching HLA type. Notes on the study in general: Predominance within the ex vivo response was attributable to HLA-C-restricted CMV-specific TCR beta clonotypes. Carriers of CMV and the relevant HLA type were discriminated by public TCR beta frequency.

Per germline, CDR1 MNHEY and CDR2 SVGEGT. V was clipped by 3 bases and J by 3 bases; unmatched bases: 8. The CDR3 totals 18 residues. In TCRdb, the reads were re-called with MiXCR into one record per CDR3 protein. The sample contains roughly 760,000 distinct CDR3 sequences, less than 40% of which appear only once. The chain carries TRBV6-2 or TRBV6-3 and TRBJ2-2; 12 bases line up with TRBD2. The sample comprised PBMCs. The sequence came from a human donor in good health (CMV status not recorded). Some clones in this sample may be carry-over from other donors' samples. CDR3 DNA: TGTGCCAGCAGTTATACGAGACTAGCGGGAGATTACACCGGGGAGCTGTTTTTT. Its protein is CASSYTRLAGDYTGELFF.